The 30 T cell receptor beta chains below come from one sample, sequenced in a study of CD8 T cells in ankylosing spondylitis. Study-wide findings and caveats: Blood of patients with ankylosing spondylitis appeared to be characterized by a TCR beta motif of several highly homologous variants.

TCRdb ran MiXCR on the 5' RACE reads and lists one entry per CDR3 protein. Here the sample spans 500,000 to 550,000 distinct CDR3 sequences, 10% to 15% being singletons. These TCRs' antigens remain unknown. The sequenced sample consisted of blood, either unsorted or a sorted T cell fraction (not recorded which). The receptors stem from a male donor with ankylosing spondylitis.

The chain joins TRBV18 to TRBJ2-1; TRBD2 matches 11 bases. Germline V lookup: CDR1 KGHSH, CDR2 LQKENI. The CDR3 is made up of 16 amino acids. V dropped 2 bases and J dropped 7; count of bases not matched to a gene: 7. The CDR3 loop is CASSPTTSGRRNEQFF. In DNA, the CDR3 is TGTGCCAGCTCACCAACAACTAGCGGGAGAAGGAATGAGCAGTTCTTC.

V is TRBV6-2 or TRBV6-3 and J is TRBJ2-1, with 7 positions matching TRBD2. Germline-derived CDR1 and CDR2 are MNHEY and SVGEGT. The CDR3 sequence is 12 residues long. Trimming cost V 2 bases and J 13 bases; bases outside gene matches: 5. CDR3 in amino acids: CASSYPTSVQFF. CDR3 DNA sequence: TGTGCCAGCAGTTACCCCACTAGCGTACAGTTCTTC.

The genes are TRBV5-5 and TRBJ1-2; TRBD1 agrees at 8 bases. V was pared by 4 bases and J by 3 bases, with 5 bases of the junction left unmatched. The CDR3 extends over 14 amino acids. CDR1 and CDR2 from the germline V gene are SGHKS and YYEKEE (reference sequence). The CDR3 DNA sequence: TGTGCCAGCAGCCCAGGGGGCCTGGACTATGGCTACACCTTC. Its translation: CASSPGGLDYGYTF.

This clonotype appeared a few times. V gene TRBV27 combines with J gene TRBJ1-1, with TRBD1 identical over 10 bases. Losses at the gene ends were 5 bases for V and 1 base for J; bases not matched to a gene: 4. The germline V gene encodes CDR1 MNHEY and CDR2 SMNVEV (reference sequence). The CDR3 is 15 amino acids. The CDR3, as DNA: TGTGCCAGCAGTCCCAGGGACAGGGGGAACACTGAAGCTTTCTTT. It translates to CASSPRDRGNTEAFF.

This chain links TRBV10-3 with TRBJ2-7; 7 positions agree with TRBD2. V was clipped by 4 bases and J by 4 bases; unmatched bases: 1. Looked up from germline, CDR1 is ENHRY and CDR2 is SYGVKD. This CDR3 comprises 12 residues. The CDR3 sequence: CAISGSGYEQYV. The CDR3 coding sequence is TGTGCCATCAGTGGTAGCGGGTACGAGCAGTACGTC.

Only a few counts were recorded for this clonotype. The V and J genes are TRBV7-8 and TRBJ1-1; tentatively, D is TRBD1 (6 bases). The V and J ends lost 6 bases and 0 bases respectively, with 14 bases between them. CDR1 is SGHVS, CDR2 FQNEAQ, per germline. CDR3 length: 15 residues. CDR3 loop: CASSKSPGVNTEAFF. In DNA, the CDR3 is TGTGCCAGCAGTAAGTCCCCAGGGGTGAACACTGAAGCTTTCTTT.

V and J are TRBV2 and TRBJ2-2, with D possibly being TRBD2 (5 bases). The CDR3 contains 16 residues. Germline values: CDR1 SNHLY, CDR2 FYNNEI. V lost 6 bases and J 2 bases, leaving 16 bases between the germline ends. CDR3 sequence reads: CASSKTTGKNTGELFF. In DNA, the CDR3 is TGTGCCAGCAGCAAAACCACCGGGAAAAACACCGGGGAGCTGTTTTTT.

The CDR3 sequence: CSVEGGTRPYNEQFF. The CDR3, as DNA: TGCAGCGTTGAAGGGGGGACCCGTCCCTACAATGAGCAGTTCTTC. The V call is TRBV29-1, the J call TRBJ2-1; TRBD1 or TRBD2 may be the D gene (5 bases each). Trimming took 1 base from V and 2 from J, leaving 12 bases between them. The germline CDR1 and CDR2 sequences are SQVTM and ANQGSEA. The CDR3 is 15 amino acids.

The chain combines TRBV9 with TRBJ2-7; no firm D call. Per germline, CDR1 SGDLS and CDR2 YYNGEE. The CDR3 contains 12 residues. Trimming pared 3 bases from V and 2 bases from J, leaving 6 bases between. The CDR3 here is CASSGPTYEQYV. For the CDR3, the DNA is TGTGCCAGCAGCGGGCCTACCTACGAGCAGTACGTC.

This chain uses TRBV11-3 with TRBJ2-1; the match to TRBD1 covers 10 bases. Losses at the gene ends were 8 bases for V and 9 bases for J; bases not matched to a gene: 16. CDR1 SGHNT and CDR2 YENEEA come from the germline V gene. CDR3 length equals 16 residues. The CDR3 sequence: CASGKWDRGFTAEQFF. The CDR3 nucleotides are TGTGCCAGCGGGAAATGGGACAGGGGATTCACTGCTGAGCAGTTCTTC. The full variable domain, in which reference TRBV11-3 and TRBJ2-1 provide the parts outside the CDR3, is EAGVVQSPRYKIIEKKQPVAFWCNPISGHNTLYWYLQNLGQGPELLIRYENEEAVDDSQLPKDRFSAERLKGVDSTLKIQPAELGDSAVYLCASGKWDRGFTAEQFFGPGTRLTVL.

This clonotype was picked up many times. The V and J genes are TRBV10-3 and TRBJ1-5; D possibly corresponds to TRBD1 (5 bases). Per germline, CDR1 ENHRY and CDR2 SYGVKD. The V and J ends lost 3 bases and 2 bases respectively, with 11 bases between them. This CDR3 is built from 15 residues. The CDR3 region is CAISDGGMGNQPQHF. CDR3 sequence (DNA): TGTGCCATCAGTGACGGGGGAATGGGCAATCAGCCCCAGCATTTT.

V and J are TRBV7-9 and TRBJ2-7, with a possible D match to TRBD2 (7 bases). Trimming cost V 5 bases and J 7 bases, with 24 bases left between them. The CDR3 is made up of 16 amino acids. Germline CDR1 and CDR2: SEHNR and FQNEAQ (reference sequence). The DNA of the CDR3 is TGTGCCAGCAGCCCCCCGGGGGGCAGGTCTCCCTTTGAGCAGTACTTC. Translation gives CASSPPGGRSPFEQYF.

This clonotype was seen a few times. The chain recombines TRBV5-1 with TRBJ2-7, with TRBD1 identical over 8 bases. The trim removed 2 bases at V and 2 bases at J, leaving 3 bases unmatched. Germline CDR1 reads SGHRS; CDR2 reads YFSETQ. The CDR3 is 14 residues long. CDR3 sequence: CASSFDRGPYEQYV. The CDR3 DNA sequence: TGCGCCAGCAGCTTTGACAGGGGTCCCTACGAGCAGTACGTC.

This chain uses TRBV29-1 with TRBJ2-5, with 12 bases identical to TRBD2. The V segment lost 7 bases and the J segment 4 bases; nucleotides outside the gene matches: 13. Germline CDR1 and CDR2: SQVTM and ANQGSEA. This CDR3 has 16 amino acids. CDR3 DNA sequence: TGCAGCGCCCTGACTAGCGGGAGTACGGAAGGAGAGACCCAGTACTTC. This encodes CSALTSGSTEGETQYF.

This chain uses TRBV5-6 with TRBJ2-5, with D maybe TRBD2 (5 bases). Germline assignment: CDR1 SGHDT and CDR2 YYEEEE. Trimming took off 0 bases at V and 5 bases at J, with 8 bases between the two ends. The length of the CDR3 is 13 residues. Here the CDR3 reads CASSLGERETQYF. The CDR3 DNA reads TGTGCCAGCAGCTTGGGGGAGAGGGAGACCCAGTACTTC.

This clonotype was seen a handful of times. The V gene is TRBV30, the J gene TRBJ2-1, with no clear D. Germline V CDR1 and CDR2: GTSNPN, SVGIG (reference sequence). The V and J ends lost 3 bases and 8 bases respectively, with 14 bases between them. The CDR3 totals 13 residues. In DNA form, the CDR3 reads TGTGCCTGGAGCGGCCCTCTGCGAGATGAGCAGTTCTTC. Amino acid sequence: CAWSGPLRDEQFF.

The table lists this clonotype with a count of one. Given a much more abundant clone one base away, this may be a read error. The rearrangement links TRBV5-1 to TRBJ2-1, with 12 bases that match TRBD2. Germline values: CDR1 SGHRS, CDR2 YFSETQ. The J segment lost 3 bases and the V segment lost 0 bases, leaving 1 base of the junction unmatched. The CDR3 runs 16 residues. CDR3 sequence: CASSLGTSGNYNEQFF. The CDR3 region has the DNA TGCGCCAGCAGCTTGGGGACTAGCGGGAACTACAATGAGCAGTTCTTC.

The CDR3 bases are TGTGCCAGTAGTCTTGACAGGGAAGGTGCGATGAACACTGAAGCTTTCTTT. This translates into CASSLDREGAMNTEAFF. The V gene is TRBV19, the J gene TRBJ1-1; 7 nucleotides agree with TRBD1. CDR1 and CDR2 (germline): LNHDA, SQIVND (reference sequence). V was pared by 5 bases and J by 0 bases, with 12 bases of the junction left unmatched. This CDR3 region has 17 residues. Filled out from reference TRBV19 and TRBJ1-1, the complete variable domain reads DGGITQSPKYLFRKEGQNVTLSCEQNLNHDAMYWYRQDPGQGLRLIYYSQIVNDFQKGDIAEGYSVSREKKESFPLTVTSAQKNPTAFYLCASSLDREGAMNTEAFFGQGTRLTVV.

V gene TRBV10-2 combines with J gene TRBJ1-5, with a tentative D call TRBD1 (6 bases). The V gene lost 6 bases and the J gene lost 5 bases, with 11 bases spanning the gap. There are 13 residues in the CDR3. CDR1 and CDR2 (germline): WSHSY, SAAADI. Here the CDR3 reads CASRGQKDQPQHF. CDR3 DNA: TGCGCCAGCAGAGGACAGAAAGATCAGCCCCAGCATTTT.

This clonotype has a count of ten or more. The genes are TRBV29-1 and TRBJ2-5; D not certain. Germline V lookup: CDR1 SQVTM, CDR2 ANQGSEA. The CDR3 is 13 residues long. Trimming left V 4 bases short and J 5 bases short, with 14 bases between. This CDR3 is CSVAGSLRETQYF. The DNA of the CDR3 is TGCAGCGTTGCGGGTAGTCTGCGGGAGACCCAGTACTTC.

This clonotype was recorded at least ten times. V gene TRBV5-5 combines with J gene TRBJ1-2, with D unresolved. V dropped 2 bases and J dropped 1 base, with 18 bases sitting between them. The CDR3 sequence is 17 residues long. The V gene's germline CDR1 is SGHKS and CDR2 YYEKEE (reference sequence). The CDR3 DNA is TGTGCCAGCAGCTTTAGAATCACCGACCTTTTTAACTATGGCTACACCTTC. As protein: CASSFRITDLFNYGYTF.

V and J are TRBV12-3 or TRBV12-4 and TRBJ2-1; D gene unclear. The CDR3 spans 15 residues. V shed 5 bases and J shed 3 bases, with 14 bases lying between them. In nucleotides, the CDR3 is TGTGCCAGCAGTGACCTGCCAAGCAACTACAATGAGCAGTTCTTC. Encoded protein: CASSDLPSNYNEQFF.

The sample holds a few counts of this clonotype. The rearrangement uses TRBV5-1 and TRBJ2-6; 7 nucleotides align to TRBD1. The junction had 2 bases not matched to a gene; V was cut back by 0 bases and J by 2 bases. Germline values: CDR1 SGHRS, CDR2 YFSETQ. The CDR3 is 16 amino acids. The CDR3 bases are TGCGCCAGCAGCTTGGACGACAGGGCTGGGGCCAACGTCCTGACTTTC. Its protein is CASSLDDRAGANVLTF.

The chain has TRBV6-6 and TRBJ2-7, with D possibly called TRBD1 or TRBD2 (5 bases each). The germline V gene has CDR1 MNHNY and CDR2 SVGAGI (reference sequence). This CDR3 region has 13 residues. Trimming left V 2 bases short and J 6 bases short, with 11 bases between. In nucleotides, the CDR3 is TGTGCCAGCAGTTACCCCCTCGGGGCCGAGCAGTACTTC. Protein sequence: CASSYPLGAEQYF.

J is TRBJ2-4 and V is TRBV27; D is undetermined. Germline V lookup: CDR1 MNHEY, CDR2 SMNVEV (reference sequence). CDR3 size: 14 residues. Trimming stripped 5 bases from V and 9 bases from J, with 17 bases between. CDR3 nucleotide sequence: TGTGCCAGCAGTCTAGTCTCGGATCTAGGCATTCAGTACTTC. Translating it yields CASSLVSDLGIQYF.

This clonotype was seen repeatedly, ten times or more. The rearrangement links TRBV5-1 to TRBJ1-5, with 8 bases identical to TRBD1. This CDR3 has 15 residues. V lost 0 bases to trimming and J lost 2 bases; unmatched junction nucleotides: 1. Germline assignment: CDR1 SGHRS and CDR2 YFSETQ. CDR3 DNA sequence: TGCGCCAGCAGCTTGGGGGGACAGGGCAATCAGCCCCAGCATTTT. It specifies CASSLGGQGNQPQHF.

This clonotype occurred a few times. The rearrangement uses TRBV7-9 and TRBJ1-2; D is perhaps TRBD1 (5 bases). Germline V gives CDR1 SEHNR, CDR2 FQNEAQ (reference sequence). The CDR3 runs to 16 residues. V lost 6 bases and J lost 5, with 22 bases in between. The CDR3 DNA is TGTGCCAGCAGTCCCCCCGGACACGTTAGTTCTTATGGCTACACCTTC. Amino acid sequence: CASSPPGHVSSYGYTF.

This clonotype has at least ten counts. The chain has TRBV20-1 and TRBJ2-7; 7 bases align to TRBD1. Germline CDR1 and CDR2: DFQATT and SNEGSKA (reference sequence). This CDR3 region has 15 residues. V shed 6 bases, J shed 5 bases, and the junction held 16 bases outside the gene matches. The CDR3 DNA is TGCAGTGCAAAGAACCGTAGGGGGCGTTACGACGAGCAGTACTTC. Its translation is CSAKNRRGRYDEQYF.

The rearrangement joins TRBV5-1 to TRBJ2-1; possible D gene TRBD1, 5 bases. Per germline, CDR1 SGHRS and CDR2 YFSETQ. With 0 bases removed from V and 9 bases from J, the gap between germline ends came to 13 bases. The CDR3 contains 14 residues. DNA of the CDR3: TGCGCCAGCAGCTTGGGACAGTGGGTGGGTGAGCAGTTCTTC. It yields the protein CASSLGQWVGEQFF.

This chain joins TRBV2 and TRBJ1-2; 8 bases align to TRBD1. The CDR3 is made up of 15 amino acids. V was pared by 4 bases and J by 7 bases, with 11 bases of the junction left unmatched. Germline-derived CDR1 and CDR2 are SNHLY and FYNNEI. CDR3 nucleotide sequence: TGTGCCAGCAGTGGGGTTGGACAGGGTATATCTGGCTACACCTTC. Amino acids: CASSGVGQGISGYTF.